This T cell receptor (beta chain) derives from a study of CD8 T cells in ankylosing spondylitis. The CDR3 consists of 15 residues. Trimming pared 5 bases from V and 0 bases from J, leaving 10 bases between. Germline CDR1 SGHAT, CDR2 FQNNGV. At least ten counts were recorded for this clonotype. The antigen remains unidentified. TCRdb recomputed calls from the 5' RACE reads with MiXCR, one row per CDR3 protein. The sample carries 100,000 or so distinct CDR3 sequences, roughly 9% recorded once. Broader study findings: Apparently characteristic of ankylosing spondylitis blood was a TCR beta motif (about 8 highly homologous variants).

Sequences were obtained from blood, either unsorted or a sorted T cell fraction (not recorded which). The receptor was isolated from a male donor with ankylosing spondylitis. The rearrangement uses TRBV11-2 and TRBJ1-4; unclear D gene. CDR3 coding DNA: TGTGCCAGCAGCCGCCGGGGTGCAACTAATGAAAAACTGTTTTTT. Translating it yields CASSRRGATNEKLFF.